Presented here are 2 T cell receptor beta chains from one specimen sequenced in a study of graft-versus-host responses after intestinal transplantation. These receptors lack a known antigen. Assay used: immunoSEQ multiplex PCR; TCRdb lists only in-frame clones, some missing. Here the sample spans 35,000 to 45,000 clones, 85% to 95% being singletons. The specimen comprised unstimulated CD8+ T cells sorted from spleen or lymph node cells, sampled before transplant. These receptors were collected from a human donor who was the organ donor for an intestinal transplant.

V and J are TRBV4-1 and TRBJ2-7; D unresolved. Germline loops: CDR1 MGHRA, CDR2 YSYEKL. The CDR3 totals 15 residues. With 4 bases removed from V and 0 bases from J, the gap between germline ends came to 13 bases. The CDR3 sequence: CASSRNHLDSYEQYF. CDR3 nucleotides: TGCGCCAGCAGCCGAAATCACCTAGACTCCTACGAGCAGTACTTC.

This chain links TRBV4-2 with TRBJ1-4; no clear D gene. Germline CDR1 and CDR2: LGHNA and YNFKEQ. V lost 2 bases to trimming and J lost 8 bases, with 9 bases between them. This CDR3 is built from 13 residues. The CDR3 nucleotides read TGTGCCAGCAGCCAACCTAGCAGCGAAAAACTGTTTTTT. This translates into CASSQPSSEKLFF.